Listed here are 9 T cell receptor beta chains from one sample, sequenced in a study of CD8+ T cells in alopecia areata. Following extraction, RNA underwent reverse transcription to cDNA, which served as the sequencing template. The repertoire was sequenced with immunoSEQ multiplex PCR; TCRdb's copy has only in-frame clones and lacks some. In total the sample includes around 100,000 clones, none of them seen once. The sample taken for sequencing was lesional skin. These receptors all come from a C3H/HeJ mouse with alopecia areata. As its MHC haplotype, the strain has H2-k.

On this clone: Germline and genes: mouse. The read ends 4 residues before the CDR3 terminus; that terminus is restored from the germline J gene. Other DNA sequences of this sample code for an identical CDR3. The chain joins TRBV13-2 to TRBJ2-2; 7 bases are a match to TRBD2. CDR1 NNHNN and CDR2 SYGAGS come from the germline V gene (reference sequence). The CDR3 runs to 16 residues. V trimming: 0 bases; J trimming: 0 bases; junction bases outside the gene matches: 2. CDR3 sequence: CASGDGTGTNTGQLYF. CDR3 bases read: TGTGCCAGCGGTGATGGGACTGGAACAAACACCGGG.

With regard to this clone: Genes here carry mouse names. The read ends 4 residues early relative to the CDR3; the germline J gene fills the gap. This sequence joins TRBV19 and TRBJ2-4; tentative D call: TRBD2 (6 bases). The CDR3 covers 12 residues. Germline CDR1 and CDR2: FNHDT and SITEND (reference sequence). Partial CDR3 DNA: TGTGCCAGCAGTACGGGACTTAAC. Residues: CASSTGLN. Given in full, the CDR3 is CASSTGLNTLYF.

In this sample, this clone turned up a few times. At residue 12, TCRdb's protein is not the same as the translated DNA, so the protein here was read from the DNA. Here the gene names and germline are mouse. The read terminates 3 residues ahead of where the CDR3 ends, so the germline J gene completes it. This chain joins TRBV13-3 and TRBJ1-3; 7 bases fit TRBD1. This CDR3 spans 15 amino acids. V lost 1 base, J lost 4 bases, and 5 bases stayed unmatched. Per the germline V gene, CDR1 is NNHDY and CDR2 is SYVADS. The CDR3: CASSDRLQGGNTLYF. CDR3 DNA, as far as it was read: TGTGCCAGCAGTGATCGACTACAGGGGGGAAATACG.

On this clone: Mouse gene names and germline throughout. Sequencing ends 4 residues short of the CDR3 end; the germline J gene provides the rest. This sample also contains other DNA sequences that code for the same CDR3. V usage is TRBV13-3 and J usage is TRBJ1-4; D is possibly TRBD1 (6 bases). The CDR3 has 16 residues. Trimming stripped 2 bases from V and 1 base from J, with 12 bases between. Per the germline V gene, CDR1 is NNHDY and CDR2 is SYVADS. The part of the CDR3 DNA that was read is TGTGCCAGCAGTGAACCCGGGACAAATTCCAACGAA. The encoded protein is CASSEPGTNSNE. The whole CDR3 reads CASSEPGTNSNERLFF.

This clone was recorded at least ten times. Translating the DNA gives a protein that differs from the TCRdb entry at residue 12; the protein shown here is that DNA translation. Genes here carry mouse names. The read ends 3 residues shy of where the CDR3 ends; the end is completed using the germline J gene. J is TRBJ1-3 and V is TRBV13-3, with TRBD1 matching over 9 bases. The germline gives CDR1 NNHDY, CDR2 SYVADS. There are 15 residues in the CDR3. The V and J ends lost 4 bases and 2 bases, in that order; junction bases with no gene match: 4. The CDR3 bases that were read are TGTGCCAGCAGTCTCCGGGACAGGGCTGGAAATACG. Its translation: CASSLRDRAGNT. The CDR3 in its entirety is CASSLRDRAGNTLYF.

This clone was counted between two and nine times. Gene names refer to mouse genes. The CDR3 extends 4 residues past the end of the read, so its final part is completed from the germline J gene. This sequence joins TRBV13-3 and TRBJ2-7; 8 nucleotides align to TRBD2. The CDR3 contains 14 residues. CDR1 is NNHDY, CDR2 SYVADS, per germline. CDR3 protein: CASSEEGGAYEQYF. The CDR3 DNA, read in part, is TGTGCCAGCAGTGAAGAAGGGGGGGCGTAT.

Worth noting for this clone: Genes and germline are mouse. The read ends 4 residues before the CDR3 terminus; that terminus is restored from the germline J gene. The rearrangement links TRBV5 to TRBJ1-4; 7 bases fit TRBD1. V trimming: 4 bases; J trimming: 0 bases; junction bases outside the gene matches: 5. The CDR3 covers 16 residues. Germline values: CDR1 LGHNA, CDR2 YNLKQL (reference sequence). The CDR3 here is CASSPRQGFSNERLFF. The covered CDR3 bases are TGTGCCAGCAGCCCTCGACAGGGCTTTTCCAACGAA.

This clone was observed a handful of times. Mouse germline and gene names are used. The sequenced part of the CDR3 DNA is TGTGCCAGCAGTGATAGACTGGACAACCAAGAC. Protein sequence: CASSDRLDNQD. The full CDR3 is CASSDRLDNQDTQYF. V and J are TRBV13-1 and TRBJ2-5; D may be TRBD2 (6 bases). The CDR3 is cut off 4 residues early in the read; its end comes from the germline J gene. The V end was cut by 1 base, the J end by 0 bases, with 9 bases between. The CDR3 has 15 amino acids. CDR1 and CDR2 (germline): NSHNY, SYGAGN.

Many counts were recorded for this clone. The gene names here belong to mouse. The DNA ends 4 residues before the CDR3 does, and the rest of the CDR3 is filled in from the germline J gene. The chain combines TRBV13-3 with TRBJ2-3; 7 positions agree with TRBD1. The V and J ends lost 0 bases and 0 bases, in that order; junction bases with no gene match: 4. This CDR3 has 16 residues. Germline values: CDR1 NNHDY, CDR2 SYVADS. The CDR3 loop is CASSDEGTESAETLYF. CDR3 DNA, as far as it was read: TGTGCCAGCAGTGATGAAGGGACAGAGAGTGCAGAA.